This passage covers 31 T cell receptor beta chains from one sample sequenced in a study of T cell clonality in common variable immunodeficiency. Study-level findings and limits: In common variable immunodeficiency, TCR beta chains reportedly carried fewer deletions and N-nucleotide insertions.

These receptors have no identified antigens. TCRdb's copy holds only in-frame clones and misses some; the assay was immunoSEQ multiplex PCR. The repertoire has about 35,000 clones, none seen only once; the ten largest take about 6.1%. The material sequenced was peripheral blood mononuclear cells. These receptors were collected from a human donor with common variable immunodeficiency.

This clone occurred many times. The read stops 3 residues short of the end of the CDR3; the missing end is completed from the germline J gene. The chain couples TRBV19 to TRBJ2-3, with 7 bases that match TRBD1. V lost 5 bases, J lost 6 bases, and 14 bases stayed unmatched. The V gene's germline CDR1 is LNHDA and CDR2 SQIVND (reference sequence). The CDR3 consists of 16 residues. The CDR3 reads CASSSPYRGLSDTQYF. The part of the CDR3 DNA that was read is TGTGCCAGTAGTTCCCCTTACAGGGGTTTGTCGGATACG.

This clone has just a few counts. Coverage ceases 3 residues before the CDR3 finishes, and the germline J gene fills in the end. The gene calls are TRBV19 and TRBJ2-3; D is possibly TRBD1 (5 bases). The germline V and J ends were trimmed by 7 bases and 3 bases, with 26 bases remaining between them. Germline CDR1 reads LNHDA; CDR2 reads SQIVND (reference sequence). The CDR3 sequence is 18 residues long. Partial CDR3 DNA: TGTGCCAGTAAAAGAAGGGGCTCCCCGGCGACAGATACAGATACG. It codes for CASKRRGSPATDTDT. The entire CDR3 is CASKRRGSPATDTDTQYF.

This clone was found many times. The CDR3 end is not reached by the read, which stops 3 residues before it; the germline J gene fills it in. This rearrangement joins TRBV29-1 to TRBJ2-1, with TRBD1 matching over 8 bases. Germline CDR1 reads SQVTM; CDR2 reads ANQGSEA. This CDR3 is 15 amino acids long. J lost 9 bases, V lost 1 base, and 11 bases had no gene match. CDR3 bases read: TGCAGCGTTGAAGCCTCGGACAGGGCGGCGGGTGAG. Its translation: CSVEASDRAAGE. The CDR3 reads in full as CSVEASDRAAGEQFF.

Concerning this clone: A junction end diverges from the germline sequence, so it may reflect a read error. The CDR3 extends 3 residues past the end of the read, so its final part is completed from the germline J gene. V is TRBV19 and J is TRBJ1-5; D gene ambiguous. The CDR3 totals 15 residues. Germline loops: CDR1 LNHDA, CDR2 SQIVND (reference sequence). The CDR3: CASSESLGRKQPQHF. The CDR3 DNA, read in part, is TGTGCCAGTAGTGAGAGTTTAGGGCGCAAGCAGCCC.

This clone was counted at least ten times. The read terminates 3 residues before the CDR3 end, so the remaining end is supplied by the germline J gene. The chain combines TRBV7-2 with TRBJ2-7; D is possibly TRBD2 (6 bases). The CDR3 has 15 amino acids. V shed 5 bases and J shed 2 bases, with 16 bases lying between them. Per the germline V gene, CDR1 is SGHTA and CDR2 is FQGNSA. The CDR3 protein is CASSPSDGGAYEQYF. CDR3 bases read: TGTGCCAGCAGCCCTTCGGACGGGGGAGCCTACGAG.

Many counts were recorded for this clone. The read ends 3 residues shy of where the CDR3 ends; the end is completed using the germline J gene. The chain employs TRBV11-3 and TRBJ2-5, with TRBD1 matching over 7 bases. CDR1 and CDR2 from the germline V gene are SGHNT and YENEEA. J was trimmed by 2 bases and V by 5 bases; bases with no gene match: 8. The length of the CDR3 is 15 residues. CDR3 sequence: CASSLGGEGQETQYF. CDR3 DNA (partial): TGTGCCAGCAGCCTAGGGGGCGAAGGGCAAGAGACC. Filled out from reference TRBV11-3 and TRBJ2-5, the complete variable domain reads EAGVVQSPRYKIIEKKQPVAFWCNPISGHNTLYWYLQNLGQGPELLIRYENEEAVDDSQLPKDRFSAERLKGVDSTLKIQPAELGDSAVYLCASSLGGEGQETQYFGPGTRLLVL.

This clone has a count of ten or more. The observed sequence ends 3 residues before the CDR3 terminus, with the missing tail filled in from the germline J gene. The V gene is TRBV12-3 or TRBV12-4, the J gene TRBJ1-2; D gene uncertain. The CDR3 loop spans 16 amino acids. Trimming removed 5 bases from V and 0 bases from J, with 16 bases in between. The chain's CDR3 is CASSASSDGPNYGYTF. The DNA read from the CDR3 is TGTGCCAGCAGTGCCTCTAGCGACGGACCTAACTATGGC.

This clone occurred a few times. The DNA read from the CDR3 is TGCAGCGCCGTCACCGAGGAGACTAAGCCAGATACG. Protein: CSAVTEETKPDT. The full CDR3 protein is CSAVTEETKPDTQYF. This sequence joins TRBV29-1 and TRBJ2-3, with D perhaps matching TRBD2 (5 bases). Coverage ceases 3 residues before the CDR3 finishes, and the germline J gene fills in the end. V was shortened by 7 bases and J by 4 bases, with 21 bases between the two germline ends. The germline V gene encodes CDR1 SQVTM and CDR2 ANQGSEA. The CDR3 is 15 residues long.

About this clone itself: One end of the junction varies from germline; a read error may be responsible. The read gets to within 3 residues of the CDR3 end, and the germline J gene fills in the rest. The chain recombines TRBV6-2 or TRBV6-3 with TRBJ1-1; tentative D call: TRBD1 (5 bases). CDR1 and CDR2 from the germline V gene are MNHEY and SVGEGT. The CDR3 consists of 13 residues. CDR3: CASSDSGGTEAFF. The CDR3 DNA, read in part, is TGTGCCAGCAGTGACTCGGGGGGCACTGAA.

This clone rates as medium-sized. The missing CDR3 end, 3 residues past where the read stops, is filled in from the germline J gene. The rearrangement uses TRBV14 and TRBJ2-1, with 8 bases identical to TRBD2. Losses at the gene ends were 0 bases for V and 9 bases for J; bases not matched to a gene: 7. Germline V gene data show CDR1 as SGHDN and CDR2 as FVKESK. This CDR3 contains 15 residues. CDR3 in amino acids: CASSQDRGGHGEQFF. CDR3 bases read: TGTGCCAGCAGCCAAGACCGGGGGGGCCATGGTGAG.

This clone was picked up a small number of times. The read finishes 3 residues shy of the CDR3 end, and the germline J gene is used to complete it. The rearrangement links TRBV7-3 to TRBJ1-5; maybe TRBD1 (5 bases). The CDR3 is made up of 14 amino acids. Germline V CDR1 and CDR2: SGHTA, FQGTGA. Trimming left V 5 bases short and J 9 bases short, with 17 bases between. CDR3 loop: CASSPGLAGGPQHF. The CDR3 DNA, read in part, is TGTGCCAGCAGCCCCGGACTAGCGGGGGGGCCC.

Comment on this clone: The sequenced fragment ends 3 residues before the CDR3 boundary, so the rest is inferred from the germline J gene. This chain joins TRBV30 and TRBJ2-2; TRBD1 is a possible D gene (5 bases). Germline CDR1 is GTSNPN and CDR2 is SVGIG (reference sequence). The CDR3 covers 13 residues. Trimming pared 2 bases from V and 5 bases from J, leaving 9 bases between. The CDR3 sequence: CAWSQGLTGELFF. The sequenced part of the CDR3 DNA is TGTGCCTGGAGTCAGGGCCTGACCGGGGAG.

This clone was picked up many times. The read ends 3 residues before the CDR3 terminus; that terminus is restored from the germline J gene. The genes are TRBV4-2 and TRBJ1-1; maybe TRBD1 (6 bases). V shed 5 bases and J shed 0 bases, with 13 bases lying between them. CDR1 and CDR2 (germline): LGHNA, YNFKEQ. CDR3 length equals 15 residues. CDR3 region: CASSGAEGVNTEAFF. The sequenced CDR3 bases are TGTGCCAGCAGCGGGGCGGAGGGGGTGAACACTGAA.

The part of the CDR3 DNA that was read is TGTGCCAGCTCACGCGACAGGAAGCAAGAGACC. It encodes CASSRDRKQET. The whole CDR3 is CASSRDRKQETQYF. The V call is TRBV18, the J call TRBJ2-5; D is possibly TRBD1 (6 bases). The read stops 3 residues short of the end of the CDR3; the missing end is completed from the germline J gene. This CDR3 contains 14 residues. Germline loops: CDR1 KGHSH, CDR2 LQKENI. V lost 4 bases and J 2 bases, leaving 11 bases between the germline ends.

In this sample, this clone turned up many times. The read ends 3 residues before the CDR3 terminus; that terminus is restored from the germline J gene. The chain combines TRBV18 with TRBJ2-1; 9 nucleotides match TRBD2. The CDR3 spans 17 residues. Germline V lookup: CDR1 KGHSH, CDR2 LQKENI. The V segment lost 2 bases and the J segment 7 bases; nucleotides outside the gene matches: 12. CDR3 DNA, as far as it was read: TGTGCCAGCTCACCAGTGGCGGGGGGGACCCCTAGGAATGAG. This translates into CASSPVAGGTPRNE. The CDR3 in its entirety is CASSPVAGGTPRNEQFF.

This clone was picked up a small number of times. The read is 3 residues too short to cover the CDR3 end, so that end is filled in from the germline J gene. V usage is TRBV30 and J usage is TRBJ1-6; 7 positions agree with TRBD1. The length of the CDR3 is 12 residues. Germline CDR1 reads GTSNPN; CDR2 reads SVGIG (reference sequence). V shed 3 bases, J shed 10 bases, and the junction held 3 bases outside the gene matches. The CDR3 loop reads CAWSQGVSPLHF. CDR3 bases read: TGTGCCTGGAGCCAGGGGGTCTCACCC.

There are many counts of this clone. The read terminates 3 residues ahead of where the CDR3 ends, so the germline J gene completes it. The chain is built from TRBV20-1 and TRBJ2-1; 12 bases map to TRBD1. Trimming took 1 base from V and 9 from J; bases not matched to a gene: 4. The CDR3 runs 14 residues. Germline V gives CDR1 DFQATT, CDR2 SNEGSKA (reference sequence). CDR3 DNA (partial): TGCAGTGCTAGAGCGGGACAGGGGGCGCGTGAG. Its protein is CSARAGQGARE. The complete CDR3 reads CSARAGQGAREQFF.

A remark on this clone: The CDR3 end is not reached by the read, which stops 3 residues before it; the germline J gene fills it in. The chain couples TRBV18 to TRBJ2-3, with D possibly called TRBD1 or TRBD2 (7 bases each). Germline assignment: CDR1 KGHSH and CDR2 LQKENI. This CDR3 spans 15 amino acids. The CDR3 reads CASSPGDSFGRAQYF. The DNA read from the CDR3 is TGTGCCAGCTCACCAGGGGACAGCTTTGGGAGGGCG.

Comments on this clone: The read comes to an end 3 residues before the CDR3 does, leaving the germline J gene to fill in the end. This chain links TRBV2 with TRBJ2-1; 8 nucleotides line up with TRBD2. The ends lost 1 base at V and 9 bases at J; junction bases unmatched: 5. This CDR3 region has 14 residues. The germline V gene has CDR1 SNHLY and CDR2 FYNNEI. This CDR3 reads CASSEDGLAGEQFF. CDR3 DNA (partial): TGTGCCAGCAGTGAAGATGGTCTAGCGGGTGAG.

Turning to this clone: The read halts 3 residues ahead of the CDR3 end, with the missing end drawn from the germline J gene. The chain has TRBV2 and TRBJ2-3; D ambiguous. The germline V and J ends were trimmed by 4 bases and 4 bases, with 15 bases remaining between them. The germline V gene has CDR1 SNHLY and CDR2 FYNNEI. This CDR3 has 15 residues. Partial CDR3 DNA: TGTGCCAGCAGTGGAGAGTCGAACTTAGCAGATACG. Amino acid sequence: CASSGESNLADT. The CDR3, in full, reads CASSGESNLADTQYF.

The CDR3 spells CASSLGLDYNEQFF. Partial CDR3 DNA: TGTGCCAGCAGCTTAGGTTTAGATTACAATGAG. The chain links TRBV11-1 to TRBJ2-1; D not certain. Read coverage stops 3 residues before the CDR3 terminus; the germline J gene supplies the remainder. Trimming shortened V by 1 base and J by 4 bases, and 8 bases separated the two germline ends. The CDR3 extends over 14 amino acids. Germline V gene data show CDR1 as SGHAT and CDR2 as FQDESV (reference sequence).

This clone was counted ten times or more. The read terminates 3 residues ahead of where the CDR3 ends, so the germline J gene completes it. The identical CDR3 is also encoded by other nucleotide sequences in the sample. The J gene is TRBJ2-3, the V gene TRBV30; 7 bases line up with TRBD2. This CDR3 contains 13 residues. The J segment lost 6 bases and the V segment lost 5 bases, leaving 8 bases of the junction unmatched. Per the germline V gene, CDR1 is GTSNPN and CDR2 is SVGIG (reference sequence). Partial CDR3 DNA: TGTGCCTGGGGCCCCAGCGGGGTTGATACG. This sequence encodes CAWGPSGVDT. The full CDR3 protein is CAWGPSGVDTQYF. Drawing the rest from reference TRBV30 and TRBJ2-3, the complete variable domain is SQTIHQWPATLVQPVGSPLSLECTVEGTSNPNLYWYRQAAGRGLQLLFYSVGIGQISSEVPQNLSASRPQDRQFILSSKKLLLSDSGFYLCAWGPSGVDTQYFGPGTRLTVL.

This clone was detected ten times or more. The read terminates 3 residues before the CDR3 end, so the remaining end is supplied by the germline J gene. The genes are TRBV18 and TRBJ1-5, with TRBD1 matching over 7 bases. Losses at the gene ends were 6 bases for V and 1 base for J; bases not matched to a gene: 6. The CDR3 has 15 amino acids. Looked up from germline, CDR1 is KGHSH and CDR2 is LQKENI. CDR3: CASSQLQGSNQPQHF. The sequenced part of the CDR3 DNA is TGTGCCAGCTCCCAACTACAGGGGAGCAATCAGCCC. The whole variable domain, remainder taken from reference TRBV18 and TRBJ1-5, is NAGVMQNPRHLVRRRGQEARLRCSPMKGHSHVYWYRQLPEEGLKFMVYLQKENIIDESGMPKERFSAEFPKEGPSILRIQQVVRGDSAAYFCASSQLQGSNQPQHFGDGTRLSIL.

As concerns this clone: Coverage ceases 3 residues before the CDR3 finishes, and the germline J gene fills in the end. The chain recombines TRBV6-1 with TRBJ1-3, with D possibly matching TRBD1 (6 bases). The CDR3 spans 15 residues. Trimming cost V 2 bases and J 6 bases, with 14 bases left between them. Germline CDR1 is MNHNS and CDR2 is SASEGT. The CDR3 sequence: CASSESQGFQNTIYF. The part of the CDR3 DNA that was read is TGTGCCAGCAGTGAATCACAGGGTTTCCAAAACACC.

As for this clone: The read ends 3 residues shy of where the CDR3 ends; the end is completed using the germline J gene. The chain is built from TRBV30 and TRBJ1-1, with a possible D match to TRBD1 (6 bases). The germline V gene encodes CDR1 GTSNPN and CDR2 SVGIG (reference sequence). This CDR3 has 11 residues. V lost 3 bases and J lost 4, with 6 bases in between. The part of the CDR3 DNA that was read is TGTGCCTGGAGGGACAGCACTGAA. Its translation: CAWRDSTE. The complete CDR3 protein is CAWRDSTEAFF.

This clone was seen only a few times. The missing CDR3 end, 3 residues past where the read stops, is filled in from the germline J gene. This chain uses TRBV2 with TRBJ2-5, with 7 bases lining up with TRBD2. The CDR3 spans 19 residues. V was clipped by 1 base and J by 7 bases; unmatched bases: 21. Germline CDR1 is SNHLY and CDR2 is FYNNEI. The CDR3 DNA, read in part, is TGTGCCAGCAGTGAAGGACTAACGGGGGGTAGCGGTGAATTTGGGACC. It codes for CASSEGLTGGSGEFGT. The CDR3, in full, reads CASSEGLTGGSGEFGTQYF.

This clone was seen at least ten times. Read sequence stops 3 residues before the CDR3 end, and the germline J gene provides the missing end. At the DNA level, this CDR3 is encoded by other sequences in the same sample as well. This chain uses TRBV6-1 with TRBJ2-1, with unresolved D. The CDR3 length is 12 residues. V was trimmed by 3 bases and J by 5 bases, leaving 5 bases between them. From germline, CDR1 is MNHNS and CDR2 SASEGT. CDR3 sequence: CASSDRDNEQFF. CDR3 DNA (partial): TGTGCCAGCAGTGACAGAGACAATGAG.

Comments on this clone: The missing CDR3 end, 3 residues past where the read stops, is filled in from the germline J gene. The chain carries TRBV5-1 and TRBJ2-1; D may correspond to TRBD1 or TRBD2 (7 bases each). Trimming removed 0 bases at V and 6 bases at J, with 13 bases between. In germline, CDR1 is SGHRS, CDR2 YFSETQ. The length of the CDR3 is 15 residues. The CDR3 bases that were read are TGCGCCAGCAGCTTGGCACAGGGGAGGGGCAATGAG. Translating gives CASSLAQGRGNE. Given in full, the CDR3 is CASSLAQGRGNEQFF.

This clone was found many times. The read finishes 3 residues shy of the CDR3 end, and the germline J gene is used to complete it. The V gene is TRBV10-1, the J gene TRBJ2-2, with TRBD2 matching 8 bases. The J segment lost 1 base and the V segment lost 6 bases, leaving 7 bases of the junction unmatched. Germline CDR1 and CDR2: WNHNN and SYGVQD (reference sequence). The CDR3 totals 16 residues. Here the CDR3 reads CASSHHSGVNTGELFF. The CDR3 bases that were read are TGCGCCAGCAGCCACCATAGCGGGGTGAACACCGGGGAG.

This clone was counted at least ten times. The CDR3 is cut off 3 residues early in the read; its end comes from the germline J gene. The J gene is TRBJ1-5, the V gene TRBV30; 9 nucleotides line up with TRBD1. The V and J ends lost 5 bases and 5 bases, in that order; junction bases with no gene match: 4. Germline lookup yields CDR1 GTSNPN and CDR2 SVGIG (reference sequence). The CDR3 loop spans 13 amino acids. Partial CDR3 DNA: TGTGCCTGGGGACAGGGGTTAGATCAGCCC. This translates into CAWGQGLDQP. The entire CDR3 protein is CAWGQGLDQPQHF.

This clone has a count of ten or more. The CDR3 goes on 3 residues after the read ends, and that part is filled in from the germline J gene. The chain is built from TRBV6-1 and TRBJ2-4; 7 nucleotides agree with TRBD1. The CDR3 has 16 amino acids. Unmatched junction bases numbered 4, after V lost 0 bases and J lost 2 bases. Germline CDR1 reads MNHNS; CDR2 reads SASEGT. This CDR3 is CASSEAGGGSKNIQYF. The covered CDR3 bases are TGTGCCAGCAGTGAAGCAGGGGGCGGGTCCAAAAACATT.